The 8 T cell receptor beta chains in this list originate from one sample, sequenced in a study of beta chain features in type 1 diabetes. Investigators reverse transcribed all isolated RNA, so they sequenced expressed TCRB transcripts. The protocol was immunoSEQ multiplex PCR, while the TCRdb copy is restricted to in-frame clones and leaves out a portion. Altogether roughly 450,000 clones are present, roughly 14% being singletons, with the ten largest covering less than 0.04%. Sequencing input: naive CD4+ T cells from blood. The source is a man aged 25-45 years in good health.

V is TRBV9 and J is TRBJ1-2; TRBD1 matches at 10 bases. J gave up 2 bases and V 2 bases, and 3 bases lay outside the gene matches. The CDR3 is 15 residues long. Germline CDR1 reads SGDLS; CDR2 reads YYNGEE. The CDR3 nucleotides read TGTGCCAGCAGCGTCCCGACAGGGGGCAACTATGGCTACACCTTC. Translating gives CASSVPTGGNYGYTF.

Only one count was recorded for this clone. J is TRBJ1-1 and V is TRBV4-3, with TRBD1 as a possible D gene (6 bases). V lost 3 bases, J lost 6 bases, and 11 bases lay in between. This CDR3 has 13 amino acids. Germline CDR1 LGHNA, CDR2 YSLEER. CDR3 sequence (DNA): TGCGCCAGCAGCCACCCAGGGGTGGCTGAAGCTTTCTTT. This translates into CASSHPGVAEAFF.

The chain's CDR3 is CASSVAPTYEQYF. CDR3 DNA: TGTGCCAGCAGCGTAGCCCCAACCTACGAGCAGTACTTC. The chain couples TRBV9 to TRBJ2-5; D gene unclear. The J call may be in error: the DNA end matches TRBJ2-7 better. CDR3 length equals 13 residues. Germline assignment: CDR1 SGDLS and CDR2 YYNGEE.

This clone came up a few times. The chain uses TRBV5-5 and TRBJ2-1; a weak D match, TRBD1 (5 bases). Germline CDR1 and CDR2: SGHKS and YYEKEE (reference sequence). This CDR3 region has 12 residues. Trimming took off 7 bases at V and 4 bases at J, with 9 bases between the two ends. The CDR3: CASGRAYNEQFF. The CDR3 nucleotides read TGTGCCAGCGGCAGGGCTTACAATGAGCAGTTCTTC.

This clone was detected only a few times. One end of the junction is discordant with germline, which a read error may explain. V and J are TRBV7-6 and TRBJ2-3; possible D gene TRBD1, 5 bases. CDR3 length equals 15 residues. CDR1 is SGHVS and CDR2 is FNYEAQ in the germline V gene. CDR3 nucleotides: TGTGCCAGCAGCCACAGGCCAGAGTACACATATACGCAGTATTTT. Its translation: CASSHRPEYTYTQYF. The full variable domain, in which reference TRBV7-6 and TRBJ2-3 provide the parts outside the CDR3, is GAGVSQSPRYKVTKRGQDVALRCDPISGHVSLYWYRQALGQGPEFLTYFNYEAQQDKSGLPNDRFSAERPEGSISTLTIQRTEQRDSAMYRCASSHRPEYTYTQYFGPGTRLTVL.

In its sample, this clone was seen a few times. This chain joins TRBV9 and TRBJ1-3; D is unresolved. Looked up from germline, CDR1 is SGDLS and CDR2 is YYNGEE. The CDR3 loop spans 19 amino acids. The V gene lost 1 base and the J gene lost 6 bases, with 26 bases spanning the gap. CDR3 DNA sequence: TGTGCCAGCAGCGTAACAACAGCCAACCTAAAAGAGTCCCAAAACACCATATATTTT. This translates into CASSVTTANLKESQNTIYF.

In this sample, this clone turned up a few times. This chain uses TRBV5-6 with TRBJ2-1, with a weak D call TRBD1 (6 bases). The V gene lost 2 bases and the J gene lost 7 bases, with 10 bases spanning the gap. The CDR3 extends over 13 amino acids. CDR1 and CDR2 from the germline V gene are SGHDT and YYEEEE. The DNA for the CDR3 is TGTGCCAGCAGCTTTGTGGGGGCAAATGAGCAGTTCTTC. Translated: CASSFVGANEQFF.

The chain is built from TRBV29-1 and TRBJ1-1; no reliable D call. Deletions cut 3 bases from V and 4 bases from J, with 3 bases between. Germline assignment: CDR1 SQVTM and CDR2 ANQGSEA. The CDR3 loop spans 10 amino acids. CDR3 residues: CSVDGTEAFF. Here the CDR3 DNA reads TGCAGCGTTGACGGCACTGAAGCTTTCTTT.